A single sample is the source of the 24 T cell receptor beta chains below, sequenced in a study of T cells in Graves' hyperthyroidism and ophthalmopathy. The investigators amplified TCR beta CDR3 regions from RNA transcripts. During a first-round RT-PCR of the TCR CDR3, the HTBI primer set was used. TCRdb re-analysed the multiplex PCR reads in MiXCR, keeping a single row per CDR3 protein. Here the sample spans about half a million distinct CDR3 sequences, less than 25% being singletons. Sequenced sample: blood. Receptors originate from a man younger than 35 with Graves' hyperthyroidism.

V usage is TRBV5-6 and J usage is TRBJ1-1; maybe TRBD1 (6 bases). The CDR3 spans 13 residues. Trimming took off 6 bases at V and 5 bases at J, with 14 bases between the two ends. CDR1 is SGHDT, CDR2 YYEEEE, per germline. The CDR3 is CASTKGGWTEAFF. In nucleotides, the CDR3 is TGTGCCAGCACCAAAGGGGGTTGGACTGAAGCTTTCTTT.

This clonotype occurred many times. The chain employs TRBV6-1 and TRBJ1-2, with D uncertain. Germline V gives CDR1 MNHNS, CDR2 SASEGT. This CDR3 has 16 amino acids. Trimming removed 10 bases at V and 1 base at J, with 22 bases between. As DNA, the CDR3 is TGTGCCACCCTCCTGGACCCAGACGGCCTTAACTATGGCTACACCTTC. It specifies CATLLDPDGLNYGYTF.

Only a few counts were recorded for this clonotype. This rearrangement joins TRBV20-1 to TRBJ1-1; no definite D call. Deletions cut 2 bases from V and 1 base from J, with 20 bases between. This CDR3 contains 17 residues. Germline V lookup: CDR1 DFQATT, CDR2 SNEGSKA (reference sequence). Here the CDR3 DNA reads TGCAGTGCTAGAATCGTGGCAGGTCTACCGGGGAACACTGAAGCTTTCTTT. Translating it yields CSARIVAGLPGNTEAFF.

This clonotype was seen only a few times. CDR3 DNA: TGTGCCAGCAGTTTGTATGGAGGAGGGGGGAACACCGGGGAGCTGTTTTTT. Translated, it gives CASSLYGGGGNTGELFF. The rearrangement links TRBV28 to TRBJ2-2; D is tentatively TRBD1 or TRBD2 (6 bases each). V lost 3 bases and J 1 base, leaving 15 bases between the germline ends. This CDR3 comprises 17 residues. CDR1 MDHEN and CDR2 SYDVKM come from the germline V gene.

The rearrangement joins TRBV29-1 to TRBJ2-5, with 8 bases aligning to TRBD2. This CDR3 spans 13 amino acids. With 6 bases clipped from V and 5 bases from J, the junction kept 8 bases outside the gene matches. In germline, CDR1 is SQVTM, CDR2 ANQGSEA. The CDR3 DNA reads as TGCAGCGTAGCCAGCGGGGGAGGGGAGACCCAGTACTTC. Protein product: CSVASGGGETQYF.

As concerns this clonotype: The junction differs from germline at one of its ends, possibly a read error. The V call is TRBV6-2 or TRBV6-3, the J call TRBJ1-2; no definite D call. Germline values: CDR1 MNHEY, CDR2 SVGEGT. The CDR3 has 13 residues. CDR3 protein: CASSKTDDYGYTF. DNA of the CDR3: TGTGCCAGCAGCAAAACTGATGACTATGGTTACACCTTC.

This clonotype was observed at least ten times. This sequence joins TRBV20-1 and TRBJ1-1, with D unresolved. Trimming pared 6 bases from V and 0 bases from J, leaving 14 bases between. Germline CDR1 and CDR2: DFQATT and SNEGSKA (reference sequence). This CDR3 spans 14 amino acids. As DNA, the CDR3 is TGCAGTGCCCCTCGAAGGACGGTGAACACTGAAGCTTTCTTT. Protein sequence: CSAPRRTVNTEAFF.

This clonotype occurred a few times. One end of the junction is discordant with germline, which a read error may explain. The CDR3 spells CAWSLRGSRNLYGCTF. The DNA for the CDR3 is TGTGCCTGGAGCCTTAGGGGCAGCCGAAACCTCTATGGCTGCACCTTC. The V call is TRBV30, the J call TRBJ1-2; a weak D match, TRBD1 (5 bases). Germline V CDR1 and CDR2: GTSNPN, SVGIG (reference sequence). This CDR3 has 16 residues. Full variable domain (remainder filled in from reference TRBV30 and TRBJ1-2): SQTIHQWPATLVQPVGSPLSLECTVEGTSNPNLYWYRQAAGRGLQLLFYSVGIGQISSEVPQNLSASRPQDRQFILSSKKLLLSDSGFYLCAWSLRGSRNLYGCTFGSGTRLTVV.

The chain has TRBV28 and TRBJ2-2; no definite D call. Germline assignment: CDR1 MDHEN and CDR2 SYDVKM. V lost 1 base and J 6 bases, leaving 3 bases between the germline ends. The CDR3 is made up of 12 amino acids. CDR3 nucleotides: TGTGCCAGCAGTTTATACGCCGGGGAGCTGTTTTTT. Residues: CASSLYAGELFF.

The chain links TRBV6-5 to TRBJ2-7, with 9 positions matching TRBD1. V lost 6 bases and J lost 6; bases outside the gene matches: 12. The CDR3 is made up of 15 amino acids. Germline CDR1 reads MNHEY; CDR2 reads SVGAGI. CDR3 loop: CASSYGQGISLEQYF. In nucleotides, the CDR3 is TGTGCCAGCAGCTACGGACAGGGGATTTCTCTCGAGCAGTACTTC.

The chain is built from TRBV5-1 and TRBJ1-1; D unresolved. The length of the CDR3 is 14 residues. The germline V gene encodes CDR1 SGHRS and CDR2 YFSETQ. V lost 2 bases to trimming and J lost 3 bases, with 11 bases between them. This CDR3 is CASSLDPPDTEAFF. The DNA for the CDR3 is TGCGCCAGCAGCTTAGACCCGCCGGACACTGAAGCTTTCTTT. The full variable domain, its missing parts supplied by reference TRBV5-1 and TRBJ1-1, is KAGVTQTPRYLIKTRGQQVTLSCSPISGHRSVSWYQQTPGQGLQFLFEYFSETQRNKGNFPGRFSGRQFSNSRSEMNVSTLELGDSALYLCASSLDPPDTEAFFGQGTRLTVV.

V gene TRBV4-1 combines with J gene TRBJ2-7, with 7 bases matching TRBD2. V shed 4 bases, J shed 0 bases, and the junction held 6 bases outside the gene matches. Germline lookup yields CDR1 MGHRA and CDR2 YSYEKL. The CDR3 runs 15 residues. The CDR3 DNA sequence: TGCGCCAGCAGCCGGCCCGGGGGGAACTCCTACGAGCAGTACTTC. Amino acids: CASSRPGGNSYEQYF.

The V call is TRBV12-3 or TRBV12-4, the J call TRBJ1-3; D remains ambiguous. Trimming left V 3 bases short and J 2 bases short, with 8 bases between. The CDR3 has 14 residues. Written as DNA, the CDR3 is TGTGCCAGCAGTTTTGGGATCGCTGGAAACACCATATATTTT. This codes for CASSFGIAGNTIYF.

At least ten counts were recorded for this clonotype. The J gene is TRBJ2-7, the V gene TRBV2, with TRBD2 matching over 11 bases. Germline V lookup: CDR1 SNHLY, CDR2 FYNNEI. The ends lost 4 bases at V and 2 bases at J; junction bases unmatched: 4. The CDR3 totals 15 residues. The CDR3 nucleotides read TGTGCCAGCAGTGCAACTAGCGGGGGAACCTACGAGCAGTACTTC. Translated: CASSATSGGTYEQYF.

V gene TRBV3-1 combines with J gene TRBJ1-2; D might be TRBD1 (5 bases). Looked up from germline, CDR1 is LGHDT and CDR2 is YNNKEL (reference sequence). Trimming took 0 bases from V and 4 from J, leaving 12 bases between them. The CDR3 contains 15 residues. CDR3 sequence: CASSQDITGFYGYTF. The CDR3, as DNA: TGTGCCAGCAGCCAAGATATTACAGGTTTCTATGGCTACACCTTC.

This clonotype was seen ten or more times. The rearrangement links TRBV5-1 to TRBJ1-2, with 9 bases lining up with TRBD1. There are 15 residues in the CDR3. The germline V gene has CDR1 SGHRS and CDR2 YFSETQ. V was pared by 0 bases and J by 6 bases, with 6 bases of the junction left unmatched. The CDR3 reads CASSLEGDRVHGYTF. For the CDR3, the DNA is TGCGCCAGCAGCTTGGAGGGGGACAGGGTGCATGGCTACACCTTC.

The CDR3 spells CATGGVRAYEQYF. For the CDR3, the DNA is TGTGCCACGGGAGGGGTGCGGGCATACGAGCAGTACTTC. V and J are TRBV25-1 and TRBJ2-7; 8 bases are shared with TRBD2. Germline loops: CDR1 MGHDK, CDR2 SYGVNS. Trimming at V came to 10 bases and at J to 4 bases, leaving 9 bases not matched to a gene. CDR3 size: 13 residues.

Ten or more counts support this clonotype. V usage is TRBV28 and J usage is TRBJ1-1; 9 bases match TRBD1. The V segment lost 6 bases and the J segment 12 bases; nucleotides outside the gene matches: 11. CDR3 length: 13 amino acids. Per germline, CDR1 MDHEN and CDR2 SYDVKM. The CDR3 coding sequence is TGTGCCAGCAGGAACAGGGGGCTTAGACCATCTTTCTTT. The encoded protein is CASRNRGLRPSFF. Using reference TRBV28 and TRBJ1-1 for the parts outside the CDR3, the full variable domain is DVKVTQSSRYLVKRTGEKVFLECVQDMDHENMFWYRQDPGLGLRLIYFSYDVKMKEKGDIPEGYSVSREKKERFSLILESASTNQTSMYLCASRNRGLRPSFFGQGTRLTVV.

This clonotype was recorded many times. This chain links TRBV12-3 or TRBV12-4 with TRBJ2-2; D ambiguous. The CDR3 has 15 residues. Trimming stripped 1 base from V and 6 bases from J, with 12 bases between. The CDR3 DNA follows: TGTGCCAGCAGTTTAGGGACCGTCGGACCCGGGGAGCTGTTTTTT. This encodes CASSLGTVGPGELFF.

This clonotype was detected ten times or more. The chain uses TRBV11-1 and TRBJ1-1; no reliable D call. The CDR3 spans 13 residues. With 7 bases removed from V and 7 bases from J, the gap between germline ends came to 16 bases. From germline, CDR1 is SGHAT and CDR2 FQDESV (reference sequence). The CDR3 DNA follows: TGTGCCAGCACTTTGGGATCGCCCTTTGAAGCTTTCTTT. It translates to CASTLGSPFEAFF. Looking up the rest from reference TRBV11-1 and TRBJ1-1 gives the full variable domain: EAEVAQSPRYKITEKSQAVAFWCDPISGHATLYWYRQILGQGPELLVQFQDESVVDDSQLPKDRFSAERLKGVDSTLKIQPAELGDSAMYLCASTLGSPFEAFFGQGTRLTVV.

A remark on this clonotype: A read error may account for a junction end that differs from germline. This chain joins TRBV11-1 and TRBJ2-7; 8 bases line up with TRBD1. This CDR3 contains 16 residues. CDR1 SGHAT and CDR2 FQDESV come from the germline V gene (reference sequence). The CDR3 nucleotides are TGTGCCAGCAGACCTCCGGGACAGGTTAGCTCCTACGAGCTGTACTTC. It is translated as CASRPPGQVSSYELYF.

This clonotype was counted ten times or more. V gene TRBV15 combines with J gene TRBJ1-1, with 8 bases fitting TRBD1. In germline, CDR1 is LNHNV, CDR2 YYDKDF (reference sequence). This CDR3 region has 14 residues. Trimming took 5 bases from V and 4 from J; bases not matched to a gene: 6. This chain's CDR3 is CATSHYRGGTEAFF. The CDR3 nucleotides are TGTGCCACCAGCCATTACAGGGGGGGCACTGAAGCTTTCTTT.

This clonotype came up many times. This rearrangement joins TRBV28 to TRBJ1-1, with TRBD1 matching over 7 bases. V shed 10 bases, J shed 7 bases, and the junction held 18 bases outside the gene matches. Germline CDR1 reads MDHEN; CDR2 reads SYDVKM. The CDR3 runs to 15 residues. The CDR3 reads CATRNNRGGRLEAFF. The CDR3, as DNA: TGTGCCACCAGAAACAACAGGGGCGGTCGCCTTGAAGCTTTCTTT.

Turning to this clonotype: A clone one base away is much larger, so this may be a read error. The genes are TRBV11-2 and TRBJ1-1; possibly TRBD1 for D (5 bases). Germline CDR1 SGHAT, CDR2 FQNNGV. CDR3 size: 14 residues. The CDR3 coding sequence is TGTGCCAGCTGCTTAGGGGCACGGGGCACTGAAGCTTTCTTT. Translating it yields CASCLGARGTEAFF.